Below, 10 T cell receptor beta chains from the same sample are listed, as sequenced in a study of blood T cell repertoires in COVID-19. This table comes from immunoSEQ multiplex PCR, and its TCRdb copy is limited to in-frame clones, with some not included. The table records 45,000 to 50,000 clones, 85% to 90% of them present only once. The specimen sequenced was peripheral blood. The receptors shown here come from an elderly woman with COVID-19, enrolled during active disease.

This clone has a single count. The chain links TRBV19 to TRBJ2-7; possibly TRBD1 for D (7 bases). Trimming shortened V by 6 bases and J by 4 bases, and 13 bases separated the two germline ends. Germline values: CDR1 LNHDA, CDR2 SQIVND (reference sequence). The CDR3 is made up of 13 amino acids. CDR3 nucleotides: TGTGCCAGTAGCCCAGGGGGGAGATACGAGCAGTACTTC. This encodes CASSPGGRYEQYF.

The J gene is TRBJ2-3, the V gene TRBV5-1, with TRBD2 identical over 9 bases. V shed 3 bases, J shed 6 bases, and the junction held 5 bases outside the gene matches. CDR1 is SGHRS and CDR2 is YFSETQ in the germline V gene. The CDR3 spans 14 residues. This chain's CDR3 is CASSSSGVEDTQYF. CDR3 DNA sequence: TGCGCCAGCAGCTCTAGCGGGGTCGAGGATACGCAGTATTTT. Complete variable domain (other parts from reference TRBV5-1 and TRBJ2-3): KAGVTQTPRYLIKTRGQQVTLSCSPISGHRSVSWYQQTPGQGLQFLFEYFSETQRNKGNFPGRFSGRQFSNSRSEMNVSTLELGDSALYLCASSSSGVEDTQYFGPGTRLTVL.

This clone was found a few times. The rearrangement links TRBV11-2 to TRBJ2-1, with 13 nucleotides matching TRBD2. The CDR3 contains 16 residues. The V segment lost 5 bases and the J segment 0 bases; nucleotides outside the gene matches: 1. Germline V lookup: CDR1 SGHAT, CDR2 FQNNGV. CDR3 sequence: CASSRLAGGSYNEQFF. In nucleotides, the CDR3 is TGTGCCAGCAGCCGACTAGCGGGGGGCTCCTACAATGAGCAGTTCTTC. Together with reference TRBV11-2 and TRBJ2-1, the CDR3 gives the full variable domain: EAGVAQSPRYKIIEKRQSVAFWCNPISGHATLYWYQQILGQGPKLLIQFQNNGVVDDSQLPKDRFSAERLKGVDSTLKIQPAKLEDSAVYLCASSRLAGGSYNEQFFGPGTRLTVL.

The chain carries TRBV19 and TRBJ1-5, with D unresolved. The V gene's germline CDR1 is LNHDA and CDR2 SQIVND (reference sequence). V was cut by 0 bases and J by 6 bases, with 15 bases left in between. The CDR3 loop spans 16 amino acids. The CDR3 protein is CASSIDNLFSGQPQHF. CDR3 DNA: TGTGCCAGTAGTATAGATAACCTATTCTCGGGTCAGCCCCAGCATTTT.

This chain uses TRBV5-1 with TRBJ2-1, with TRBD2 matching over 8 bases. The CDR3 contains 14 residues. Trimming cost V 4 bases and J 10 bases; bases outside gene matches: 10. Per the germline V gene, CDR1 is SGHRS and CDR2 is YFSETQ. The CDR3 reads CASSQGAGGLEQFF. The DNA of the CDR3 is TGCGCCAGCAGCCAAGGTGCGGGGGGTCTCGAGCAGTTCTTC.

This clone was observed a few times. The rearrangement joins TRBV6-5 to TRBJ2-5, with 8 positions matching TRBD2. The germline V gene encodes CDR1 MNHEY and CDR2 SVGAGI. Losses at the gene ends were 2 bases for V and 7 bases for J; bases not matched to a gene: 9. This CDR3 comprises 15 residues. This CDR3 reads CASSYTGGGLGTQYF. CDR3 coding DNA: TGTGCCAGCAGTTACACCGGGGGGGGACTAGGGACCCAGTACTTC.

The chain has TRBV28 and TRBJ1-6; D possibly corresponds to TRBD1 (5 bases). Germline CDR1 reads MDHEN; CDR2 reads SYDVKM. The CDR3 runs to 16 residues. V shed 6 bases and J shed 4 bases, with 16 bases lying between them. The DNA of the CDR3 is TGTGCCAGCAGACTTGGGGGGACGCGGTATAATTCACCCCTCCACTTT. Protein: CASRLGGTRYNSPLHF.

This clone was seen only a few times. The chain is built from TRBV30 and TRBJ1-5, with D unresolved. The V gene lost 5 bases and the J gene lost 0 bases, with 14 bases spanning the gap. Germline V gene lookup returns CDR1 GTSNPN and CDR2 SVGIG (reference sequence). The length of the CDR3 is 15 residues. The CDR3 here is CAWDGGAGSNQPQHF. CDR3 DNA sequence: TGTGCCTGGGACGGAGGAGCGGGTAGCAATCAGCCCCAGCATTTT.

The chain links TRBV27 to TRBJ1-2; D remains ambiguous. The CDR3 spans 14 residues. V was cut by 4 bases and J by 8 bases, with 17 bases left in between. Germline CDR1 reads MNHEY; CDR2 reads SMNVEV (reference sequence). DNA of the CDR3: TGTGCCAGCAGTTCCCGGGATGACCGCGGCGGCTACACCTTC. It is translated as CASSSRDDRGGYTF.

The chain's CDR3 is CASSQDRGGRENTEAFF. CDR3 bases: TGTGCCAGCAGCCAAGATCGAGGAGGGCGAGAGAACACTGAAGCTTTCTTT. The chain recombines TRBV3-1 (or the pseudogene TRBV3-2) with TRBJ1-1; no clear D. V gave up 0 bases and J gave up 1 base, with 15 bases separating them. Germline CDR1 LGHDT, CDR2 YNNKEL (reference sequence). The CDR3 has 17 amino acids.